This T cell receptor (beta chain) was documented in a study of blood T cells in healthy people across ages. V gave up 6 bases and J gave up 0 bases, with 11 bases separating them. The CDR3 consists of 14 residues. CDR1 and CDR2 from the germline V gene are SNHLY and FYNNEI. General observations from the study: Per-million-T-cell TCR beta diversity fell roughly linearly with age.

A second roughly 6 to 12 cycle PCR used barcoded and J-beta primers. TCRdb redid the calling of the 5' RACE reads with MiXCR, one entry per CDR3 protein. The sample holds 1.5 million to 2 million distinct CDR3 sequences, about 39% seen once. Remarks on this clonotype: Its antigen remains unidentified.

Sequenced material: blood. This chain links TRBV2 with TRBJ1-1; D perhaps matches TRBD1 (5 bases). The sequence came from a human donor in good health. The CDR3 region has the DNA TGTGCCAGCAGAACCGGACACTTGAACACTGAAGCTTTCTTT. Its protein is CASRTGHLNTEAFF.